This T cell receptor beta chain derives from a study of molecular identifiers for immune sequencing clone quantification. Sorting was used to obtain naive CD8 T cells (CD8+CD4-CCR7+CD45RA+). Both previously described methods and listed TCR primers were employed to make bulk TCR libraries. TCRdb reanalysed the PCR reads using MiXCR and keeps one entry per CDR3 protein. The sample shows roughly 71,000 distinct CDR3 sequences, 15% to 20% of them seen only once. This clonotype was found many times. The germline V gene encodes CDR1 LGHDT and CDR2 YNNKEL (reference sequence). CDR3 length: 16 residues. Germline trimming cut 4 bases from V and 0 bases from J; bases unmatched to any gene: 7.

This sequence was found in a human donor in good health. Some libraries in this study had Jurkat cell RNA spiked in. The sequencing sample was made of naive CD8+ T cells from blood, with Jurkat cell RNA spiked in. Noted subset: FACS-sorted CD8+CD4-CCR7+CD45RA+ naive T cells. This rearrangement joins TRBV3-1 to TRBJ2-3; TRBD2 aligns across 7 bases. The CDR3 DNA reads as TGTGCCAGCAGCCCGGGACTATCCTCTAGCACAGATACGCAGTATTTT. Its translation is CASSPGLSSSTDTQYF.